The rows below give T cell receptor beta chains drawn from one sample of a study of blood T cell repertoires in COVID-19. Assay used: immunoSEQ multiplex PCR; TCRdb lists only in-frame clones, some missing. The sample holds about 360,000 clones; 80% to 90% are singletons and the top ten take just over 7%. The sequencing input was peripheral blood. The receptors were sampled from a woman in her fifties or sixties with COVID-19, enrolled during active disease. Both conserved end residues are trimmed from each CDR3.

J | V | CDR3
TRBJ1-1 | TRBV7-9 | ASSPGQGDEAF
TRBJ1-1 | TRBV28 | ASSPVIQGYTEAF
TRBJ1-1 | TRBV7-9 | ASSLVGAQTEAF
TRBJ2-2 | TRBV7-9 | AISTGGYSGELF
TRBJ2-4 | TRBV7-2 | ASSLWGQYVDIQY
TRBJ2-1 | TRBV10-2 | ASSGGVHYNEQF
TRBJ1-5 | TRBV7-9 | ASSSNDRAQH
TRBJ1-6 | TRBV7-9 | ASSLVAGVYSPLH
TRBJ1-5 | TRBV2 | ASSEVKRAGQPQH
TRBJ1-3 | TRBV30 | ASLVAVFPPRGLDTIY
TRBJ2-1 | TRBV5-1 | ASSPLAGGPSYNEQF
TRBJ1-1 | TRBV3-1/TRBV3-2 | ASSQPGGGTEAF
TRBJ1-3 | TRBV4-1 | ASSQAHAGSGNTIY
TRBJ1-5 | TRBV4-1 | ASSQDRRTAAFPPQH
TRBJ2-3 | TRBV18 | ASSPPSGSTDTQY
TRBJ1-5 | TRBV30 | AWSLGTGPIQGPQH
TRBJ1-2 | TRBV21-1 | ASSKSDTGSNYGYT
TRBJ1-2 | TRBV19 | ASSFIGGYGYT
TRBJ1-5 | TRBV12-5 | ASGLDRLGGNQPQH
TRBJ1-5 | TRBV24-1 | ATSDGDRELPQH
TRBJ2-3 | TRBV2 | ASSVGQGYTDTQY
TRBJ2-3 | TRBV5-1 | ASSGDRGTDTQY
TRBJ1-2 | TRBV6-5 | ASSWDSYGYT
TRBJ1-6 | TRBV6-1 | ASSESPNYNSPLH
TRBJ2-3 | TRBV30 | ALSVGGGSGDTQY
TRBJ1-3 | TRBV12-3/TRBV12-4 | ASRAGSGNTIY
TRBJ2-1 | TRBV27 | ASSSSLWEQF
TRBJ2-2 | TRBV27 | ASSFYTGELF
TRBJ2-5 | TRBV30 | AWSGGAPQETQY
TRBJ2-2 | TRBV5-6 | ASSWGAGELF
TRBJ1-5 | TRBV6-5 | ASSYDRNQPQH
TRBJ2-3 | TRBV19 | ASRPPSGGGTDTQY
TRBJ2-7 | TRBV21-1 | ASSTKGRGYEQY
TRBJ1-4 | TRBV7-9 | ASSLGTGGPREKLF
TRBJ1-4 | TRBV5-1 | ASSFDRGYEKLF
TRBJ2-7 | TRBV6-5 | ASSLILAGGYEQY
TRBJ2-6 | TRBV5-5 | ASMRTGDFFSGANVLT
TRBJ1-5 | TRBV27 | ASSFADTGLWPQH
TRBJ2-5 | TRBV11-2 | ASSWRTGQETQY
TRBJ1-1 | TRBV28 | ASSFGYTEAF
TRBJ1-6 | TRBV5-1 | ASSEGQIYYNSPLH
TRBJ2-3 | TRBV14 | ASSQRGDSGGADTQY
TRBJ1-1 | TRBV6-5 | ASSGGIEIEAF
TRBJ1-6 | TRBV27 | ASSFEQGPRLYNSPLH
TRBJ1-1 | TRBV11-1 | ASSLSSDKYTEAF
TRBJ2-1 | TRBV11-2 | ASSLYAGSNEQF
TRBJ1-5 | TRBV21-1 | ASSKSVGGQFLWGSNQPQH
TRBJ2-1 | TRBV7-8 | ASSSPVSGGHSSYNEQF
TRBJ2-7 | TRBV29-1 | SVFGQGGEQY
TRBJ2-7 | TRBV5-3 | ARSLDQRCFSYEQY
TRBJ2-3 | TRBV7-8 | ASSLSAGGDTQY
TRBJ2-6 | TRBV28 | ASSRTVSLANVLT
TRBJ1-6 | TRBV7-8 | ASSNNRDNSPLH
TRBJ1-5 | TRBV4-1 | ASSVAGGQPQH
TRBJ2-1 | TRBV7-8 | ASSLASGSEQF
TRBJ2-1 | TRBV2 | ASSPSSYNEQF
TRBJ1-2 | TRBV30 | AWRVGQGANYGYT